This paragraph covers one T cell receptor beta chain sequence. This clonotype was seen only a few times. What this receptor recognizes is not known. Per-base qualities were not stored, and no clone one base away is much larger. The donors were 40 or so Caucasian individuals from Russia, aged 6 to 90 years, who were systemically healthy. Ten milliliters of peripheral blood were drawn from each donor into EDTA-treated Vacutainer tubes. PBMCs were isolated by Ficoll-Paque density-gradient centrifugation, with at least 6.5 million obtained per sample. Trizol reagent was used to extract total RNA from the PBMCs, yielding at least 6 micrograms per sample. Naive CD45RAhigh/CD27high T cell percentages were measured by flow cytometry on a PBMC aliquot from every donor. Compared with germline, V lacks 4 bases and J lacks 7 bases; bases without a gene match: 10. CDR1 SGHRS and CDR2 YFSETQ were looked up in the germline V gene. From cysteine to phenylalanine, the CDR3 is 15 amino acids long. Solely the CDR3 DNA is kept, with 45 bases framed from the first base.

The sample comes from a study of blood T cells in healthy people across ages (dated by TCRdb to between 2014 and 2017). For context, the study as a whole: Template switching captured roughly one uniquely barcoded TCR beta cDNA molecule per two T cells in model experiments. The study measured age-related changes in TCR beta repertoire diversity using deep sequencing normalized with unique cDNA molecular identifiers. Four age groups were formed from the donors: young (average approximately 15 years), middle-aged (just under 40), aged (roughly 56) and long-lived (less than 85). To avoid experimental bias, donors of different ages were spread randomly across the sequencing lanes. Using the same blood draw, the study looked at two additional independent replicas of 1 million unique cDNA reads for two donors, one aged 18 to 29 and the other aged 80 or older. The investigation overall reported the following: Estimates of total diversity based on one million sequenced T cells were regarded as lower bounds and as underestimates. Observed TCR beta diversity per million T cells fell roughly linearly with age, and a significant reduction was already apparent by age approximately 41. Because the CMV infection status of the donors was unknown, age-related changes in expanded clonotypes may potentially have been confounded. Compared with the aged group, the long-lived group had more naive CD4+ T cells, fewer expanded clones and increased TCR diversity, suggesting age selection. The percentage of naive T cells measured by flow cytometry correlated strongly with observed TCR beta diversity. Bulk unsorted PBMC profiling prevented conclusive comparison of naive and antigen-experienced compartments.

The library was generated by 5' RACE. This sample was sequenced with an Illumina HiSeq 2500. A second 7 to 11 cycle PCR used a sample-barcoded 5' primer and a J-beta primer mix. A unique molecular identifier was introduced onto each TCR beta cDNA molecule by a template-switch 5' adaptor carrying 12 random nucleotides. At least 2.5 million CDR3-containing paired-end reads were obtained from each sample. All of the RNA was converted into first-strand cDNA using the Mint cDNA synthesis kit, with a TRBC-specific oligonucleotide serving as the primer. After uracil-DNA glycosylase treatment, a first 18-cycle PCR used universal primers M1SS and BC2_uni_R on all cDNA. The paper's data handling went like this. Each sample was normalized by randomly selecting 1 million high-quality reads, each carrying a distinct molecular identifier. Reads with shared molecular identifiers were discarded instead of being binned into consensus sequences. MiTCR, run with a Q25 quality threshold and the strictest error-elimination algorithm, handled CDR3 identification, clonotype clustering and error correction. A nonparametric unseen species model with Euler transformation was used to estimate lower-bound total TCR beta diversity. The raw public data were reprocessed by TCRdb itself: fastp quality trimming at Q25, MiXCR clonotype calling, in-frame beta chains only. Merged by CDR3 protein, the rows form single entries marked with the most common genes and DNA. TCRdb, not the authors, supplied the V and J calls. The sample profile shows about 1,400,000 distinct CDR3 sequences; approximately 42% of them were found once. Together, the top ten hold roughly 7.7% of the sample.

This receptor was identified in a woman aged 18-35 years in good health. Sequencing was done on a sample of blood. The sequence links TRBV5-1 to TRBJ2-4; 8 of the junction bases match TRBD1. The DNA sequence follows: TGCGCCAGCAGCCCCCAGCCAGGGGGCTCCAACATTCAGTACTTC. Its amino acids are CASSPQPGGSNIQYF.